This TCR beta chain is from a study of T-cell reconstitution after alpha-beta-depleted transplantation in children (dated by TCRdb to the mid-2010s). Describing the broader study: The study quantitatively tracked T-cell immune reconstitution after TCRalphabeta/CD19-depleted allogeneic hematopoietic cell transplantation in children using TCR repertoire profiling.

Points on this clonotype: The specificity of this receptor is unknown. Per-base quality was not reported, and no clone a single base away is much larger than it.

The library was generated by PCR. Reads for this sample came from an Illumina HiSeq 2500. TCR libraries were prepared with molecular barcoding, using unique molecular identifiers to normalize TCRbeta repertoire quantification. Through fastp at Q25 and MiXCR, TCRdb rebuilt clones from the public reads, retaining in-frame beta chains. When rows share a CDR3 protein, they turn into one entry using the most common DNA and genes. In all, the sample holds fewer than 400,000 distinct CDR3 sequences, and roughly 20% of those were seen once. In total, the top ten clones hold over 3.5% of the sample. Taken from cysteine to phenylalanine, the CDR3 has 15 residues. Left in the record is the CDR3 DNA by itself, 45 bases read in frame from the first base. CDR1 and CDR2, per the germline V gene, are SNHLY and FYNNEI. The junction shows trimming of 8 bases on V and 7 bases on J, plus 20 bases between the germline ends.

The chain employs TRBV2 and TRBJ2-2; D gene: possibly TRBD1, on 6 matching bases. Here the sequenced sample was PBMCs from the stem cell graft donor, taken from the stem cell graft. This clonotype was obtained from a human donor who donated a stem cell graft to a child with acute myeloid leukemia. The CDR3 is CASVRTADAFGELFF. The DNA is TGTGCCAGCGTTCGGACAGCTGATGCTTTCGGGGAGCTGTTTTTT.